Described below is a single TCR beta chain sequence and its context. Generated by immunoSEQ multiplex PCR, the TCRdb table keeps only in-frame clones and is missing some. The sample has 50,000 to 70,000 clones; 90% to 95% are singletons. These data are taken from a study of T cell changes during pregnancy in multiple sclerosis. This specimen was peripheral blood, taken in the third trimester of pregnancy. The TCR originated in a female donor in good health, enrolled as a control in a pregnancy study.

The CDR3 region has the DNA TGTGCCAGCCGGACATCGGCCAGGAATGAGCAGTTCTTC. It is translated as CASRTSARNEQFF. This chain uses TRBV5-4 with TRBJ2-1; D might be TRBD1 (5 bases). The CDR3 has 13 amino acids. Per the germline V gene, CDR1 is SGHNT and CDR2 is YYREEE (reference sequence). Trimming stripped 7 bases from V and 7 bases from J, with 15 bases between.